These 8 T cell receptor beta chains originate from one sample sequenced in a study of response to subunit inactivated influenza vaccine. TCRdb re-called the RT-PCR reads through MiXCR, storing one row per CDR3 protein. The table lists some 640,000 distinct CDR3 sequences, 11% to 15% of them singletons. Sequencing used PBMCs from blood, obtained 14 days before vaccination. These receptors were collected from a man aged 50 to 60 who received an inactivated influenza vaccine.

CDR3 in DNA: TGTGCCAGCAGCTTAGTTATTTCCGTATCGGGACAGGGCAACGGCTACACCTTC. As protein: CASSLVISVSGQGNGYTF. The V gene is TRBV11-2, the J gene TRBJ1-2; 9 bases match TRBD1. From germline, CDR1 is SGHAT and CDR2 FQNNGV. Trimming took 1 base from V and 8 from J; bases not matched to a gene: 17. The CDR3 extends over 18 amino acids.

The chain joins TRBV28 to TRBJ2-2; D is perhaps TRBD1 (6 bases). CDR1 and CDR2 from the germline V gene are MDHEN and SYDVKM. Trimming removed 5 bases at V and 3 bases at J, with 16 bases between. CDR3 size: 16 residues. In DNA form, the CDR3 reads TGTGCCAGCAGTAGTGCGGACAGAGGCCACACCGGGGAGCTGTTTTTT. It is translated as CASSSADRGHTGELFF.

This clonotype was found many times. This rearrangement joins TRBV20-1 to TRBJ1-2, with 8 positions matching TRBD1. Germline assignment: CDR1 DFQATT and CDR2 SNEGSKA (reference sequence). The length of the CDR3 is 14 residues. The junction had 3 bases not matched to a gene; V was cut back by 3 bases and J by 0 bases. The CDR3 sequence is CSASSDRANYGYTF. In nucleotides, the CDR3 is TGCAGTGCTAGTTCGGACAGGGCTAACTATGGCTACACCTTC.

This clonotype turned up a few times. The V gene is TRBV4-3, the J gene TRBJ2-1, with 8 bases aligning to TRBD1. CDR3 length: 15 residues. V gave up 4 bases and J gave up 3 bases; unmatched junction bases: 5. The germline CDR1 and CDR2 sequences are LGHNA and YSLEER. In DNA, the CDR3 is TGCGCCAGCAGCCCCGGGACAGGATTCTACAATGAGCAGTTCTTC. The encoded protein is CASSPGTGFYNEQFF.

This clonotype was counted between two and nine times. This chain connects TRBV12-3 or TRBV12-4 to TRBJ2-4; D unresolved. With 8 bases removed from V and 8 bases from J, the gap between germline ends came to 16 bases. CDR3 size: 13 residues. The CDR3 DNA reads as TGTGCCAGCCTCTCCTCGGTCAGTCACATTCAGTACTTC. It is translated as CASLSSVSHIQYF.

This clonotype was seen at least ten times. The chain's CDR3 is CATSRAYTLNYGYTF. DNA for the CDR3: TGTGCCACCAGCAGAGCGTACACCCTTAACTATGGCTACACCTTC. The gene calls are TRBV15 and TRBJ1-2, with D uncertain. The V gene lost 1 base and the J gene lost 1 base, with 10 bases spanning the gap. The length of the CDR3 is 15 residues. Germline CDR1 is LNHNV and CDR2 is YYDKDF (reference sequence).

The chain joins TRBV7-9 to TRBJ2-7; D is unclear. CDR1 and CDR2 (germline): SEHNR, FQNEAQ (reference sequence). V lost 5 bases and J 4 bases, leaving 9 bases between the germline ends. The CDR3 runs 12 residues. CDR3 protein: CASSKAEYEQYF. CDR3 nucleotides: TGTGCCAGCAGCAAGGCAGAGTACGAGCAGTACTTC. Full variable domain (outside the CDR3, taken from reference TRBV7-9 and TRBJ2-7): DTGVSQNPRHKITKRGQNVTFRCDPISEHNRLYWYRQTLGQGPEFLTYFQNEAQLEKSRLLSDRFSAERPKGSFSTLEIQRTEQGDSAMYLCASSKAEYEQYFGPGTRLTVT.

The chain carries TRBV5-1 and TRBJ2-3; D may be TRBD1 (6 bases). The CDR3 loop spans 14 amino acids. Germline V gene sequence: CDR1 SGHRS, CDR2 YFSETQ. V was trimmed by 0 bases and J by 5 bases, leaving 10 bases between them. CDR3 DNA: TGCGCCAGCAGCTTGGACAGGGAAGGAGATACGCAGTATTTT. Amino acids: CASSLDREGDTQYF.